This T cell receptor (beta chain) was found in a study of CD8 T cells in ankylosing spondylitis. Overall study findings and caveats: What appeared characteristic of ankylosing spondylitis blood was a TCR beta motif of 7 or 8 highly homologous variants. Within peripheral blood, clones linked to disease were CD8+ and relatively rare. Past research had described some motif variants in reactive arthritis synovial fluid and blood.

As to this clonotype: Antigen: not known.

This CDR3 is built from 16 residues. Trimming cost V 3 bases and J 2 bases; bases outside gene matches: 6. CDR1 SGHVS and CDR2 FQNEAQ come from the germline V gene. TCRdb re-called the 5' RACE reads with MiXCR, one entry per CDR3 protein. The profile covers roughly 700,000 distinct CDR3 sequences, with around 19% appearing a single time and around 19% taken by the ten largest. The material sequenced was blood, either unsorted or a sorted T cell fraction (not recorded which). The sequence derives from a male donor with ankylosing spondylitis. The gene calls are TRBV7-8 and TRBJ2-2, with TRBD2 identical over 7 bases. This CDR3 reads CASSFQAGTNTGELFF. In DNA, the CDR3 is TGTGCCAGCAGCTTCCAAGCGGGAACAAACACCGGGGAGCTGTTTTTT.